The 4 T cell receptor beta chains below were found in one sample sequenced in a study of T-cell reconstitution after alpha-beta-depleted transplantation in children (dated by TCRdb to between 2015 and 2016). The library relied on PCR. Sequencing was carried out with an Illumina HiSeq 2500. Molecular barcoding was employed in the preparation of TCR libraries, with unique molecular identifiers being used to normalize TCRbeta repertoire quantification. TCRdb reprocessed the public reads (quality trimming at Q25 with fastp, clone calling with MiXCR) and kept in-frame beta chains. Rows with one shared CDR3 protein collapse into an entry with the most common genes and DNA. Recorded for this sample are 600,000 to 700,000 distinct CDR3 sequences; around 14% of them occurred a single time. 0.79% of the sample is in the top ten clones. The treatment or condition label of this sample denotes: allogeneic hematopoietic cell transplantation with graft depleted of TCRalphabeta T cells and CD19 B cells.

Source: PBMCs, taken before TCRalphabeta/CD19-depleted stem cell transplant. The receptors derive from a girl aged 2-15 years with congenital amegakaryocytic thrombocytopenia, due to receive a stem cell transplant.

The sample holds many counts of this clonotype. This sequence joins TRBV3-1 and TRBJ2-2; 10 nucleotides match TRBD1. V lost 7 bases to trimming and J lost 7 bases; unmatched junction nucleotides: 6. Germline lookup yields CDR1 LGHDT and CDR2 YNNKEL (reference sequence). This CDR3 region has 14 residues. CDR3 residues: CASIDRGLGGELFF. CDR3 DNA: TGTGCCAGCATCGACAGGGGGCTTGGCGGGGAGCTGTTTTTT. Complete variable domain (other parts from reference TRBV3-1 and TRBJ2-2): DTAVSQTPKYLVTQMGNDKSIKCEQNLGHDTMYWYKQDSKKFLKIMFSYNNKELIINETVPNRFSPKSPDKAHLNLHINSLELGDSAVYFCASIDRGLGGELFFGEGSRLTVL.

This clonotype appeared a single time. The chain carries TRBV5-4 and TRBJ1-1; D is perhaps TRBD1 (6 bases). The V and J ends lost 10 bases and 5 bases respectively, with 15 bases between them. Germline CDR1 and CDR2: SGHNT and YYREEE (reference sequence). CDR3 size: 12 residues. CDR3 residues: CAFGGGWTEAFF. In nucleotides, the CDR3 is TGTGCCTTCGGTGGGGGCTGGACTGAAGCTTTCTTT.

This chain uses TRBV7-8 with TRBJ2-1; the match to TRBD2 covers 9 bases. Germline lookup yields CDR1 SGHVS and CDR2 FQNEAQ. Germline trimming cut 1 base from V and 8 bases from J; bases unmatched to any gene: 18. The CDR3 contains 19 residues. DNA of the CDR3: TGTGCCAGCAGCTTAGGGATTCGCGGGAGGGACACCCGATGGGATGAGCAGTTCTTC. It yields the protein CASSLGIRGRDTRWDEQFF.

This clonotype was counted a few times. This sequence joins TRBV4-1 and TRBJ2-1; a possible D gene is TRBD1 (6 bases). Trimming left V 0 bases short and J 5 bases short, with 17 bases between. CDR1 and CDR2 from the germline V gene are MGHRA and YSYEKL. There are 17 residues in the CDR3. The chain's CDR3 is CASSQDQGRNGNNEQFF. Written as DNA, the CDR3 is TGCGCCAGCAGCCAAGATCAGGGGCGAAACGGGAACAATGAGCAGTTCTTC.